The 25 T cell receptor beta chains reported below all come from one sample, sequenced in a study of Graves' ophthalmopathy and Graves' hyperthyroidism. Amplification from RNA transcripts yielded the TCR beta CDR3 regions. HTBI-primed first-round RT-PCR preceded second-round multiplex PCR. MiXCR, applied by TCRdb to the multiplex PCR reads, yields one record per CDR3 protein. Found here are 600,000 to 700,000 distinct CDR3 sequences, roughly 41% of them singletons; the top ten hold 3.3%. The sequencing input was peripheral blood. The receptors come from an adult man with Graves' ophthalmopathy.

This clonotype was found many times. One end of the junction varies from germline; a read error may be responsible. The chain has TRBV20-1 and TRBJ1-1; weak D call: TRBD1 (5 bases). The V gene's germline CDR1 is DFQATT and CDR2 SNEGSKA (reference sequence). The CDR3 length is 10 residues. This CDR3 reads CSAAQALASF. CDR3 sequence (DNA): TGCAGTGCCGCACAGGCTCTGGCCTCATTT.

The table lists this clonotype with a count of one. One end of the junction varies from germline; a read error may be responsible. The rearrangement links TRBV27 to TRBJ1-3; D remains ambiguous. Germline lookup yields CDR1 MNHEY and CDR2 SMNVEV (reference sequence). The CDR3 is 16 residues long. The CDR3 protein is CASSLRTPSSGDTIYF. Written as DNA, the CDR3 is TGTGCCAGCAGTTTAAGGACTCCGAGCTCTGGAGACACCATATATTTT.

The V call is TRBV6-4, the J call TRBJ1-1; the match to TRBD1 covers 8 bases. Germline CDR1 is MRHNA and CDR2 is SNTAGT. CDR3 length equals 14 residues. V shed 4 bases, J shed 5 bases, and the junction held 6 bases outside the gene matches. The CDR3 loop is CASSARQGRTEAFF. CDR3 in DNA: TGTGCCAGCAGTGCCAGACAGGGGCGGACTGAAGCTTTCTTT.

This clonotype appeared a single time. J is TRBJ2-6 and V is TRBV10-3; a weak D match, TRBD1 (6 bases). This CDR3 has 16 residues. The V end was cut by 2 bases, the J end by 2 bases, with 10 bases between. Per germline, CDR1 ENHRY and CDR2 SYGVKD. The DNA for the CDR3 is TGTGCCATCAGTGAGAGAGGGGACACTGGGGCCAACGTCCTGACTTTC. This encodes CAISERGDTGANVLTF.

The rearrangement joins TRBV7-9 to TRBJ2-7; 11 bases line up with TRBD2. Germline CDR1 SEHNR, CDR2 FQNEAQ (reference sequence). CDR3 length: 19 amino acids. The V gene end was trimmed by 5 bases and the J gene end by 2 bases; junction bases not matched to a gene: 17. CDR3 in amino acids: CASSHRSPGLAGSTYEQYF. CDR3 DNA sequence: TGTGCCAGCAGCCATCGTTCCCCCGGACTAGCGGGCTCGACCTACGAGCAGTACTTC.

On this clonotype itself: A single base separates this from a much larger clone, so it may be a read error. The rearrangement joins TRBV5-6 to TRBJ1-2; the D is unclear. CDR1 is SGHDT, CDR2 YYEEEE, per germline. The CDR3 runs to 13 residues. CDR3 DNA sequence: TGTGTCAGCAGCTTGGCGACGTACTATGGCTACACCTTC. Its translation: CVSSLATYYGYTF.

Of note for this clonotype: It may be a read error: a sequence one base away is much more abundant. The chain joins TRBV19 to TRBJ2-5, with a possible D match to TRBD1 (6 bases). Germline assignment: CDR1 LNHDA and CDR2 SQIVND (reference sequence). This CDR3 has 15 amino acids. The chain's CDR3 is CTSSLQGSLQETQYF. CDR3 in DNA: TGTACCAGTAGTCTTCAGGGGTCACTCCAAGAGACCCAGTACTTC. Full variable domain (remainder filled in from reference TRBV19 and TRBJ2-5): DGGITQSPKYLFRKEGQNVTLSCEQNLNHDAMYWYRQDPGQGLRLIYYSQIVNDFQKGDIAEGYSVSREKKESFPLTVTSAQKNPTAFYLCTSSLQGSLQETQYFGPGTRLLVL.

This clonotype was counted ten times or more. The chain joins TRBV6-1 to TRBJ1-5; D remains unclear. The V gene lost 6 bases and the J gene lost 0 bases, with 9 bases spanning the gap. The CDR3 runs to 14 residues. Germline V gene data show CDR1 as MNHNS and CDR2 as SASEGT. The CDR3 DNA is TGTGCCAGCAGAACAGCTTATAGCAATCAGCCCCAGCATTTT. Residues: CASRTAYSNQPQHF.

The chain links TRBV24-1 to TRBJ2-3; 8 bases agree with TRBD1. Germline CDR1 and CDR2: KGHDR and SFDVKD. The CDR3 has 17 residues. J gave up 2 bases and V 3 bases, and 9 bases lay outside the gene matches. The CDR3 DNA is TGTGCCACCAGTGATCCCGGGACAGGACGAGCCACAGATACGCAGTATTTT. Translation: CATSDPGTGRATDTQYF.

About this clonotype: Being one base from a much bigger clone, this may be a read error. This chain connects TRBV12-3 or TRBV12-4 to TRBJ2-6; D unresolved. This CDR3 contains 17 residues. Trimming took off 6 bases at V and 0 bases at J, with 15 bases between the two ends. CDR3: CASSPERRPSGANVLTF. CDR3 nucleotide sequence: TGTGCCAGCAGCCCCGAGAGGCGACCCTCTGGGGCCAACGTCCTGACTTTC.

This clonotype has just a few counts. CDR3 coding DNA: TGTGCCAGCTCACACCGGGACAACTCCTACGAGCAGTACTTC. Its translation is CASSHRDNSYEQYF. The chain combines TRBV27 with TRBJ2-7, with D possibly TRBD1 on 6 matching bases. The germline V gene encodes CDR1 MNHEY and CDR2 SMNVEV (reference sequence). This CDR3 region has 14 residues. Trimming stripped 8 bases from V and 0 bases from J, with 14 bases between.

This clonotype appeared many times. The rearrangement uses TRBV2 and TRBJ1-1; possibly TRBD1 for D (6 bases). The CDR3 runs 15 residues. The germline CDR1 and CDR2 sequences are SNHLY and FYNNEI. Trimming removed 7 bases at V and 3 bases at J, with 18 bases between. The CDR3 here is CASTGEGSEHTEAFF. The CDR3 DNA sequence: TGTGCCAGCACAGGGGAAGGGTCTGAGCACACTGAAGCTTTCTTT.

Worth noting for this clonotype: Just one base apart from a much larger clone, this may be a read error. Because it lacks the conserved phenylalanine or tryptophan at the end, this CDR3 is likely a read error. V usage is TRBV7-2 and J usage is TRBJ1-4, with a weak D call TRBD1 (6 bases). Trimming removed 4 bases at V and 5 bases at J, with 17 bases between. The CDR3 runs to 16 residues. CDR1 and CDR2 (germline): SGHTA, FQGNSA. This CDR3 reads CASSSIQTGPNEKLFL. Written as DNA, the CDR3 is TGTGCCAGCAGCTCAATCCAGACAGGACCGAATGAAAAACTGTTTCTT.

Many counts were recorded for this clonotype. The chain is built from TRBV20-1 and TRBJ2-5; 7 bases are shared with TRBD1. CDR3 length: 16 amino acids. Germline CDR1 is DFQATT and CDR2 is SNEGSKA (reference sequence). V lost 0 bases, J lost 2 bases, and 9 bases stayed unmatched. Here the CDR3 DNA reads TGCAGTGCTAGAGATCAAGCATGGACAGGACAAGAGACCCAGTACTTC. Translating gives CSARDQAWTGQETQYF.

The chain employs TRBV5-4 and TRBJ2-5; 8 positions match TRBD1. V was pared by 3 bases and J by 3 bases, with 10 bases of the junction left unmatched. This CDR3 is 16 amino acids long. CDR1 and CDR2 from the germline V gene are SGHNT and YYREEE (reference sequence). The CDR3 loop reads CASSSVDRVGEETQYF. CDR3 nucleotide sequence: TGTGCCAGCAGCTCTGTGGACAGGGTAGGGGAAGAGACCCAGTACTTC.

This clonotype occurred a few times. V and J are TRBV2 and TRBJ1-1; TRBD1 might be the D (6 bases). Germline CDR1 and CDR2: SNHLY and FYNNEI. The V gene lost 6 bases and the J gene lost 3 bases, with 23 bases spanning the gap. The CDR3 is 17 residues long. This CDR3 is CASRSNGGALSHTEAFF. As DNA, the CDR3 is TGTGCCAGCAGATCTAACGGGGGGGCCCTATCCCACACTGAAGCTTTCTTT.

As to this clonotype: This sequence may be a read error, since a much larger clone differs from it by one base. The V and J genes are TRBV20-1 and TRBJ1-5; no firm D call. There are 15 residues in the CDR3. Germline CDR1 reads DFQATT; CDR2 reads SNEGSKA (reference sequence). CDR3 in amino acids: CGARGGLGDNQPQHF. CDR3 coding DNA: TGCGGTGCTAGAGGAGGGCTGGGAGACAATCAGCCCCAGCATTTT.

This clonotype was recorded many times. The chain carries TRBV12-3 or TRBV12-4 and TRBJ1-2; D gene ambiguous. This CDR3 has 14 residues. V was clipped by 3 bases and J by 3 bases, with 11 bases between them. CDR3 nucleotides: TGTGCCAGCAGTTTGAGCAGCGGTTACTATGGCTACACCTTC. Translation gives CASSLSSGYYGYTF.

This clonotype appeared many times. The chain combines TRBV19 with TRBJ1-1; 9 nucleotides agree with TRBD1. Germline CDR1 is LNHDA and CDR2 is SQIVND (reference sequence). The CDR3 is 15 amino acids. The V and J ends lost 6 bases and 1 base, in that order; junction bases with no gene match: 6. CDR3 sequence (DNA): TGTGCCAGTAGCAGAGAGACAGGGGGGAACACTGAAGCTTTCTTT. Translation: CASSRETGGNTEAFF.

The chain couples TRBV2 to TRBJ1-3, with TRBD1 matching over 9 bases. The V gene end was trimmed by 4 bases and the J gene end by 0 bases; junction bases not matched to a gene: 4. From germline, CDR1 is SNHLY and CDR2 FYNNEI. CDR3 size: 16 residues. The CDR3 DNA reads as TGTGCCAGCAGTGCCGGGACAGGGCCCTCTGGAAACACCATATATTTT. It specifies CASSAGTGPSGNTIYF. Together with reference TRBV2 and TRBJ1-3, the CDR3 gives the full variable domain: EPEVTQTPSHQVTQMGQEVILRCVPISNHLYFYWYRQILGQKVEFLVSFYNNEISEKSEIFDDQFSVERPDGSNFTLKIRSTKLEDSAMYFCASSAGTGPSGNTIYFGEGSWLTVV.

About this clonotype: One end of the junction does not line up with germline, which may come from a read error. The chain has TRBV7-9 and TRBJ1-5; D may be TRBD1 (5 bases). CDR1 and CDR2 from the germline V gene are SEHNR and FQNEAQ (reference sequence). The CDR3 sequence is 12 residues long. CDR3 sequence reads: CASSDGAQPQHF. The CDR3 bases are TGTGCCAGCAGCGATGGGGCTCAGCCCCAGCATTTC. Combining the CDR3 with reference TRBV7-9 and TRBJ1-5 gives the whole variable domain DTGVSQNPRHKITKRGQNVTFRCDPISEHNRLYWYRQTLGQGPEFLTYFQNEAQLEKSRLLSDRFSAERPKGSFSTLEIQRTEQGDSAMYLCASSDGAQPQHFGDGTRLSIL.

As for this clonotype: A much larger clone sits a single nucleotide away, making a read error possible. The chain uses TRBV5-1 and TRBJ2-7; no reliable D call. The germline CDR1 and CDR2 sequences are SGHRS and YFSETQ. V was cut by 2 bases and J by 6 bases, with 12 bases left in between. The CDR3 is 13 residues long. The chain's CDR3 is CASSFSDGFEQYF. The DNA for the CDR3 is TGCGCCAGCAGCTTTTCAGACGGGTTCGAGCAGTACTTC.

The chain uses TRBV7-6 and TRBJ2-1; D is uncertain. Germline V CDR1 and CDR2: SGHVS, FNYEAQ. The CDR3 loop spans 13 amino acids. The V gene lost 0 bases and the J gene lost 2 bases, with 2 bases spanning the gap. CDR3 nucleotides: TGTGCCAGCAGCTTAGCGGCCTACAATGAGCAGTTCTTC. Its protein product is CASSLAAYNEQFF.

At least ten counts were recorded for this clonotype. The rearrangement joins TRBV12-3 or TRBV12-4 to TRBJ1-1; TRBD1 aligns across 7 bases. The CDR3 has 14 amino acids. Losses at the gene ends were 6 bases for V and 6 bases for J; bases not matched to a gene: 10. In DNA form, the CDR3 reads TGTGCCAGCAGCCTTCCCCAGGGGGGCGCTGAAGCTTTCTTT. Its translation: CASSLPQGGAEAFF.

The V gene is TRBV25-1, the J gene TRBJ2-7; D is possibly TRBD1 (6 bases). Trimming stripped 11 bases from V and 7 bases from J, with 24 bases between. Germline V gene lookup returns CDR1 MGHDK and CDR2 SYGVNS. This CDR3 region has 14 residues. Written as DNA, the CDR3 is TGTGCCTGGAGTGGGGGCAGGGGTGTAGGAGAGCAGTACTTC. Its protein product is CAWSGGRGVGEQYF.